The present T cell receptor (beta chain) was sequenced within a study of blood T cell repertoires in COVID-19 (dated by TCRdb to between 2020 and 2021). In terms of the full investigation: The collaborator samples originated in the United States, Italy and Spain and spanned the acute and convalescent phases of COVID-19. The prospective study material was composed of cDNA or gDNA derived from T cells, B-cell-depleted T cells, or PBMCs. The dataset comprised deeply sampled blood TCRbeta repertoires from subjects exposed to, actively infected with, or recovered from COVID-19. The repertoires were released in a freely available public database intended as a resource for research on the immune response to SARS-CoV-2. The samples were drawn from the first 160 participants of the ongoing ImmuneRACE study and from some 1,300 subjects provided by 6 global collaborators. The sample metadata nearly always contained a de-identified subject ID, COVID-19 status, age in years and sex. Where available, HLA class I and class II types were obtained from metadata supplied by the sample provider rather than from assay-based typing. Points the paper makes about the study in general: The quantity of clinical and demographic metadata differed by source and by participant and was supplied without curation.

Turning to this clone: Its antigen remains undetermined. Base qualities are not at hand, and no much larger clone is one base apart.

One collaborating source in Seattle enrolled patients while the patients were actively infected and followed the patients over time throughout the course of disease. Each collaborating institution followed its own protocols to collect whole blood in K2EDTA tubes. For TCRbeta analysis, collaborators shipped samples in one of three forms: frozen whole blood, isolated PBMCs, or DNA extracted from either of those sample types. TCRbeta CDR3 regions were amplified from genomic DNA by means of the immunoSEQ Assay, a bias-controlled multiplex PCR. The paper's processing steps were these. The number of nucleated cells in each sample was estimated from the amplification of reference gene primers within the assay. To quantify the absolute abundance of each unique TCRbeta CDR3 rearrangement, sequence reads were collapsed and filtered. For each sample, productive Simpson clonality was calculated by taking the square root of Simpson's diversity index across productive rearrangements. This is the immuneACCESS table as TCRdb keeps it, with only in-frame sequences that have V and J called. A part of the clones is gone; compared with another copy, unresolved V genes explain less than half, and the rest is unexplained. V and J calls and clone size are copied from that table; D and trimming were computed from the DNA. This sample comprises 110,000 or so clones, 85% of them detected only once. Clones ranked in the top ten supply approximately 5% of the sample.

V and J lose 1 base and 3 bases, and a span of 7 bases separates them. The CDR1 and CDR2 encoded by the germline V gene are SGHRS and YFSETQ. The CDR3 sequence holds 13 residues, the cysteine and phenylalanine included. Only the CDR3 part of the read is kept: 39 bases, read in frame from the first base. Source material: peripheral blood. The TCR comes from a woman aged 60-70 years with COVID-19, enrolled during active disease. This chain joins TRBV5-1 to TRBJ2-5; no D gene can be assigned with confidence. The encoded CDR3 is CASSLTREETQYF. The nucleotide sequence reads as follows: TGCGCCAGCAGCTTGACCCGAGAAGAGACCCAGTACTTC.